A single sample gave rise to the 14 T cell receptor beta chains below, sequenced in a study of tumor-infiltrating lymphocytes in primary liver carcinoma. Without any cell sorting, about 18-30 mg of bulk tissue yielded co-extracted RNA and DNA. Total RNA amounting to 500 ng was the source from which TCR beta cDNA was made with a constant-region primer. Nested multiplex PCR, run for three rounds with slightly modified ARM-PCR, yielded TCR beta libraries. Two initial PCR rounds of around 10 cycles each paired TRBV1-TRBV30 forward primers with a C-beta reverse primer. TCRdb processed the multiplex PCR reads anew with MiXCR; each CDR3 protein has one entry. This table has under 90,000 distinct CDR3 sequences, about three quarters appearing once. Material for sequencing was liver tumor tissue from sampling region 1. Subset given: tumor region T1, superior pole. Every receptor here comes from a man aged 35-49 years with primary liver carcinoma and hepatitis B virus infection.

With regard to this clonotype: A read error may account for a junction end that differs from germline. V gene TRBV12-5 combines with J gene TRBJ2-3; a weak D match, TRBD1 (5 bases). Germline loops: CDR1 LGHNT, CDR2 FRNRAP. The CDR3 runs to 11 residues. The CDR3 reads CVSGWGDPQYF. The CDR3 DNA is TGTGTTAGTGGTTGGGGCGATCCGCAGTATTTT.

A note on this clonotype: The junction does not match germline at one end; this may be a read error. The chain is built from TRBV29-1 and TRBJ1-2; weak D call: TRBD1 (5 bases). This CDR3 is built from 13 residues. Germline values: CDR1 SQVTM, CDR2 ANQGSEA. The CDR3 spells CSVGTSGIFAYTF. DNA of the CDR3: TGTAGCGTGGGGACGTCGGGGATATTTGCCTACACCTTC.

Points on this clonotype: Germline and junction disagree at one end, which may indicate a read error. This rearrangement joins TRBV10-1 to TRBJ2-2; D is perhaps TRBD1 (7 bases). The CDR3 has 15 amino acids. Germline V gives CDR1 WNHNN, CDR2 SYGVQD (reference sequence). CDR3 coding DNA: TGCGCCAGCTGTGAAGGCGGGACGAACACAGGGGAGCTATTTTTT. The encoded protein is CASCEGGTNTGELFF.

The V and J genes are TRBV14 and TRBJ2-2; unclear D gene. Germline-derived CDR1 and CDR2 are SGHDN and FVKESK. V was pared by 4 bases and J by 3 bases, with 21 bases between. The CDR3 consists of 18 residues. DNA for the CDR3: TGTGCCAGCAGCCTCCTGATAGGTAGGCCATGGGACACCGGGGAGCTGTTTTTT. Translation gives CASSLLIGRPWDTGELFF.

The rearrangement joins TRBV11-2 to TRBJ2-2; TRBD1 matches at 7 bases. Germline V CDR1 and CDR2: SGHAT, FQNNGV. The V and J ends lost 1 base and 6 bases, in that order; junction bases with no gene match: 8. The CDR3 has 16 residues. The CDR3, as DNA: TGTGCCAGCAGCTTAGTGGCGCCAGGGGGAGCCGGGGAGCTGTTTTTT. Protein sequence: CASSLVAPGGAGELFF.

Details on this clonotype: A clone one base away is much larger, so this may be a read error. The gene calls are TRBV7-9 and TRBJ2-7, with D uncertain. V was cut by 2 bases and J by 0 bases, with 11 bases left in between. Germline V CDR1 and CDR2: SEHNR, FQNEAQ (reference sequence). CDR3 length: 15 residues. Here the CDR3 DNA reads TGTGCCAGCAGCTTATGGGTGCTGAGCTCCTACGAGCAGTACTTC. Its protein is CASSLWVLSSYEQYF.

Notes on this clonotype: Mismatch with germline at one junction end may stem from a read error. The rearrangement joins TRBV28 to TRBJ2-1; TRBD2 is a possible D gene (7 bases). The length of the CDR3 is 14 residues. Germline V gene lookup returns CDR1 MDHEN and CDR2 SYDVKM. The CDR3 is CASIVGGAGNQQFF. The CDR3 region has the DNA TGTGCCAGTATTGTGGGGGGGGCAGGCAATCAGCAGTTCTTC.

This chain uses TRBV6-1 with TRBJ1-2; perhaps TRBD1 as D (6 bases). The CDR3 sequence is 12 residues long. CDR1 is MNHNS, CDR2 SASEGT, per germline. V shed 6 bases and J shed 5 bases, with 10 bases lying between them. In DNA, the CDR3 is TGTGCCAGCAGGTGGGACAAGTATGGCTACACCTTC. The encoded protein is CASRWDKYGYTF.

Many counts were recorded for this clonotype. This sequence joins TRBV4-1 and TRBJ1-5, with D possibly matching TRBD1 (5 bases). Trimming took 2 bases from V and 4 from J, leaving 12 bases between them. The CDR3 consists of 15 residues. Germline V gene sequence: CDR1 MGHRA, CDR2 YSYEKL. CDR3 in amino acids: CASSQTHGGNQPQHF. For the CDR3, the DNA is TGCGCCAGCAGCCAAACACACGGGGGGAATCAGCCCCAGCATTTT.

To note about this clonotype: At one end the junction does not follow the germline gene, possibly because of a read error. The chain combines TRBV12-3 or TRBV12-4 with TRBJ2-2; D is perhaps TRBD1 (8 bases). The CDR3 totals 15 residues. CDR3 nucleotide sequence: TGTGCCGGCAGTCAACAGGGGGGGGACACCGGGGAGTTGTTTTTT. Amino acids: CAGSQQGGDTGELFF.

In this sample, this clonotype turned up many times. Without the conserved terminal phenylalanine or tryptophan, this CDR3 likely stems from a read error. The V gene is TRBV4-1, the J gene TRBJ1-6, with no clear D. Germline lookup yields CDR1 MGHRA and CDR2 YSYEKL. This CDR3 has 17 residues. V was shortened by 2 bases and J by 0 bases, with 11 bases between the two germline ends. The CDR3 spells CASSQPQDRSYNSPLHL. The CDR3, as DNA: TGCGCCAGCAGCCAACCCCAGGACCGCTCCTATAATTCACCCCTCCACCTT.

Note on this clonotype: A much more abundant neighbour one base away suggests this may be a read error. This sequence joins TRBV12-3 or TRBV12-4 and TRBJ1-4, with D tentatively TRBD1 (6 bases). V was shortened by 4 bases and J by 13 bases, with 16 bases between the two germline ends. The CDR3 has 13 residues. CDR3 sequence (DNA): TGTGCCAGCAGTTCAGGAGTCAGGGGAAGACTGTTTTTT. Encoded protein: CASSSGVRGRLFF.

Comments on this clonotype: The conserved final phenylalanine or tryptophan is absent from the CDR3, which likely points to a read error. No DNA is shown, since the ends of the CDR3 on it are uncertain; the CDR3 is the one TCRdb lists. V is TRBV4-1 and J is TRBJ1-2. CDR1 is MGHRA, CDR2 YSYEKL, per germline. Both ends counted, the CDR3 spans 15 residues. The CDR3 sequence is CASSQPTGAPYGYTL.

This clonotype is termed medium-sized. V is TRBV11-2 and J is TRBJ2-7, with D tentatively TRBD2 (5 bases). V dropped 5 bases and J dropped 4 bases, with 15 bases sitting between them. CDR3 length: 14 amino acids. The germline CDR1 and CDR2 sequences are SGHAT and FQNNGV. CDR3 nucleotide sequence: TGTGCCAGCAGCCCGCAAGCGGTAACTTACGAGCAGTACTTC. It encodes CASSPQAVTYEQYF.